These 32 T cell receptor beta chains originate from one sample sequenced in a study of T-cell memory formation after mild COVID-19. TCRdb re-analysed the 5' RACE reads in MiXCR, keeping a single row per CDR3 protein. The table lists roughly 70,000 distinct CDR3 sequences, 16% of them singletons. Sequencing was carried out using PBMCs or a T cell subset sorted from them (not recorded which). The receptor source for this set is an adult woman who had mild COVID-19 (a few samples of this study predate the infection). Cell type and time point are not known.

This clonotype was detected only a few times. The chain links TRBV7-9 to TRBJ1-5; D gene unclear. From germline, CDR1 is SEHNR and CDR2 FQNEAQ (reference sequence). The V and J ends lost 1 base and 4 bases respectively, with 8 bases between them. The CDR3 is 14 amino acids. The CDR3 spells CASSLDLGNQPQHF. CDR3 bases: TGTGCCAGCAGCTTAGATTTAGGGAATCAGCCCCAGCATTTT.

By share, this clonotype counts as medium-sized. The rearrangement links TRBV6-1 to TRBJ2-3; D gene ambiguous. The germline V and J ends were trimmed by 6 bases and 6 bases, with 4 bases remaining between them. This CDR3 is built from 10 residues. The V gene's germline CDR1 is MNHNS and CDR2 SASEGT. Here the CDR3 reads CASRYDTQYF. CDR3 coding DNA: TGTGCCAGCAGATATGATACGCAGTATTTT.

Notes on this clonotype: In this CDR3 the conserved last residue, phenylalanine or tryptophan, is missing, so a read error is likely. V usage is TRBV4-1 and J usage is TRBJ2-5, with D perhaps assigned TRBD1 or TRBD2 (5 bases each). The CDR3 has 18 residues. Germline CDR1 is MGHRA and CDR2 is YSYEKL. V lost 0 bases and J lost 5, with 22 bases in between. The CDR3 loop reads CASSQELRGPSEMETQYL. Written as DNA, the CDR3 is TGCGCCAGCAGCCAAGAGTTGAGGGGCCCAAGTGAGATGGAGACCCAGTACTTA.

The chain employs TRBV24-1 and TRBJ1-1, with TRBD1 identical over 8 bases. Unmatched junction bases numbered 5, after V lost 7 bases and J lost 5 bases. The CDR3 runs to 13 residues. Per the germline V gene, CDR1 is KGHDR and CDR2 is SFDVKD. Here the CDR3 reads CATRRTGGTEAFF. CDR3 bases: TGTGCCACCAGGCGCACAGGGGGAACTGAAGCTTTCTTT.

This rearrangement joins TRBV15 to TRBJ2-7; D not certain. Germline CDR1 LNHNV, CDR2 YYDKDF (reference sequence). The CDR3 totals 14 residues. The V end was cut by 3 bases, the J end by 3 bases, with 12 bases between. The CDR3 nucleotides are TGTGCCACCAGCAGGGACGGACCGGTCTACGAGCAGTACTTC. This encodes CATSRDGPVYEQYF.

This clonotype was seen just once. The chain links TRBV27 to TRBJ1-2; possible D gene TRBD1, 5 bases. V shed 5 bases and J shed 5 bases, with 18 bases lying between them. Per germline, CDR1 MNHEY and CDR2 SMNVEV (reference sequence). This CDR3 spans 15 amino acids. The CDR3 protein is CASSSPAGMAYGYTF. For the CDR3, the DNA is TGTGCCAGCAGTAGCCCCGCAGGGATGGCATATGGCTACACCTTC.

The table lists this clonotype with a few counts. V gene TRBV6-2 or TRBV6-3 combines with J gene TRBJ2-3; no definite D call. Germline-derived CDR1 and CDR2 are MNHEY and SVGEGT. The length of the CDR3 is 16 residues. V was trimmed by 4 bases and J by 3 bases, leaving 17 bases between them. The CDR3 sequence is CASSLGPIGGTDTQYF. The CDR3 DNA follows: TGTGCCAGCAGTTTAGGACCAATAGGTGGGACAGATACGCAGTATTTT.

In this sample, this clonotype turned up a few times. The V gene is TRBV5-1, the J gene TRBJ1-2; a weak D match, TRBD1 (6 bases). The CDR3 runs 13 residues. V was trimmed by 9 bases and J by 8 bases, leaving 20 bases between them. Germline CDR1 SGHRS, CDR2 YFSETQ. The CDR3 sequence: CATRFPGDEGYTF. Here the CDR3 DNA reads TGCGCCACCCGATTTCCAGGGGATGAAGGCTACACCTTC.

This clonotype was detected a few times. The rearrangement joins TRBV19 to TRBJ1-5; D gene ambiguous. Germline assignment: CDR1 LNHDA and CDR2 SQIVND (reference sequence). CDR3 length: 15 amino acids. The germline V and J ends were trimmed by 3 bases and 4 bases, with 13 bases remaining between them. The CDR3 sequence: CASSIFETSNQPQHF. In DNA form, the CDR3 reads TGTGCCAGTAGTATTTTCGAGACGTCGAATCAGCCCCAGCATTTT. Supplemented by reference TRBV19 and TRBJ1-5, the full variable domain reads DGGITQSPKYLFRKEGQNVTLSCEQNLNHDAMYWYRQDPGQGLRLIYYSQIVNDFQKGDIAEGYSVSREKKESFPLTVTSAQKNPTAFYLCASSIFETSNQPQHFGDGTRLSIL.

This clonotype was detected a few times. The rearrangement joins TRBV18 to TRBJ2-1, with D tentatively TRBD1 (6 bases). V was shortened by 5 bases and J by 3 bases, with 11 bases between the two germline ends. The V gene's germline CDR1 is KGHSH and CDR2 LQKENI. This CDR3 comprises 14 residues. The CDR3 nucleotides are TGTGCCAGCTCAAAAAGACAGGACTACAATGAGCAGTTCTTC. This sequence encodes CASSKRQDYNEQFF.

The chain joins TRBV27 to TRBJ2-7, with a tentative D call TRBD2 (6 bases). V was shortened by 3 bases and J by 5 bases, with 8 bases between the two germline ends. Germline assignment: CDR1 MNHEY and CDR2 SMNVEV (reference sequence). This CDR3 spans 12 amino acids. CDR3 loop: CASSFPGDEQYF. CDR3 coding DNA: TGTGCCAGCAGTTTCCCGGGAGACGAGCAGTACTTC.

A few counts support this clonotype. The chain recombines TRBV27 with TRBJ2-7; perhaps TRBD1 as D (5 bases). There are 12 residues in the CDR3. V lost 6 bases and J lost 2, with 8 bases in between. CDR1 and CDR2 from the germline V gene are MNHEY and SMNVEV (reference sequence). The DNA of the CDR3 is TGTGCCAGCAGAACAGGCCCCTACGAGCAGTACTTC. This translates into CASRTGPYEQYF.

There are a few counts of this clonotype. The rearrangement uses TRBV4-2 and TRBJ2-3; 10 bases line up with TRBD2. This CDR3 is 14 amino acids long. Germline V gene lookup returns CDR1 LGHNA and CDR2 YNFKEQ. Trimming took 1 base from V and 6 from J; bases not matched to a gene: 1. The CDR3 region is CASSQGAGGDTQYF. The CDR3 coding sequence is TGTGCCAGCAGCCAAGGAGCGGGGGGGGATACGCAGTATTTT.

This clonotype was counted only a few times. This chain uses TRBV6-2 or TRBV6-3 with TRBJ2-7; 9 bases map to TRBD2. The CDR3 spans 16 residues. V dropped 0 bases and J dropped 5; count of bases not matched to a gene: 8. The germline V gene encodes CDR1 MNHEY and CDR2 SVGEGT. The CDR3 DNA reads as TGTGCCAGCAGTTACTCTGCGGGACTAGCCGTCCACGAGCAGTACTTC. The encoded protein is CASSYSAGLAVHEQYF.

In its sample, this clonotype was seen a few times. The CDR3 is CSVEDGANTEAFF. CDR3 sequence (DNA): TGCAGCGTTGAAGACGGGGCGAACACTGAAGCTTTCTTT. The genes are TRBV29-1 and TRBJ1-1, with D perhaps matching TRBD1 (5 bases). Trimming took 0 bases from V and 1 from J, leaving 6 bases between them. CDR1 and CDR2 from the germline V gene are SQVTM and ANQGSEA. The CDR3 consists of 13 residues. Combining the CDR3 with reference TRBV29-1 and TRBJ1-1 gives the whole variable domain SAVISQKPSRDICQRGTSLTIQCQVDSQVTMMFWYRQQPGQSLTLIATANQGSEATYESGFVIDKFPISRPNLTFSTLTVSNMSPEDSSIYLCSVEDGANTEAFFGQGTRLTVV.

The chain employs TRBV15 and TRBJ1-1; D unclear. V was cut by 1 base and J by 7 bases, with 10 bases left in between. The CDR3 extends over 13 amino acids. Germline loops: CDR1 LNHNV, CDR2 YYDKDF (reference sequence). The CDR3 bases are TGTGCCACCAGCAGAGTCCGAGATGGTGAAGCTTTCTTT. Translating it yields CATSRVRDGEAFF.

This clonotype was seen a few times. The chain employs TRBV28 and TRBJ2-3; either TRBD1 or TRBD2 may fit D (6 bases each). V lost 5 bases, J lost 15 bases, and 21 bases lay in between. Germline assignment: CDR1 MDHEN and CDR2 SYDVKM. The length of the CDR3 is 13 residues. The CDR3 region has the DNA TGTGCCAGCAGTAGGGGGGACGAGCCCCGAGCATATTTT. It codes for CASSRGDEPRAYF.

This clonotype was seen only a few times. The chain has TRBV7-9 and TRBJ2-3; 9 bases match TRBD1. V lost 1 base, J lost 5 bases, and 4 bases stayed unmatched. The germline CDR1 and CDR2 sequences are SEHNR and FQNEAQ (reference sequence). This CDR3 has 15 amino acids. CDR3 DNA sequence: TGTGCCAGCAGCTTAGGGGGACAGGGAGGAGATACGCAGTATTTT. Encoded protein: CASSLGGQGGDTQYF.

This clonotype was found a few times. This rearrangement joins TRBV29-1 to TRBJ2-7, with 9 bases identical to TRBD2. This CDR3 contains 14 residues. V shed 3 bases and J 5 bases; nucleotides not matched to a gene: 8. Germline values: CDR1 SQVTM, CDR2 ANQGSEA. The chain's CDR3 is CSVDEAGGPNEQYF. CDR3 bases: TGCAGCGTTGATGAGGCGGGAGGGCCGAACGAGCAGTACTTC.

This chain connects TRBV5-1 to TRBJ2-1; the D call may be TRBD1 or TRBD2 (5 bases each). The germline V gene encodes CDR1 SGHRS and CDR2 YFSETQ. V dropped 0 bases and J dropped 6 bases, with 10 bases sitting between them. The CDR3 runs to 14 residues. CDR3 loop: CASSLGGTGNEQFF. Here the CDR3 DNA reads TGCGCCAGCAGCTTGGGTGGGACGGGCAATGAGCAGTTCTTC.

This clonotype was found a few times. The chain combines TRBV7-9 with TRBJ2-5, with unresolved D. This CDR3 region has 13 residues. The V gene's germline CDR1 is SEHNR and CDR2 FQNEAQ (reference sequence). Trimming pared 5 bases from V and 1 base from J, leaving 8 bases between. CDR3 nucleotides: TGTGCCAGCAGCCCCAGGCCCCAAGAGACCCAGTACTTC. Its protein is CASSPRPQETQYF.

This clonotype was detected a few times. CDR3 protein: CASSETGGNYGYTF. DNA of the CDR3: TGCGCCAGCAGTGAGACAGGTGGTAACTATGGCTACACCTTC. The rearrangement links TRBV5-1 to TRBJ1-2, with a possible D match to TRBD1 (6 bases). Trimming removed 5 bases at V and 1 base at J, with 12 bases between. The germline V gene has CDR1 SGHRS and CDR2 YFSETQ. The CDR3 consists of 14 residues.

The CDR3 spells CSVTRDGLNEQFF. For the CDR3, the DNA is TGCAGCGTTACCCGCGACGGCCTCAATGAGCAGTTCTTC. The chain recombines TRBV29-1 with TRBJ2-1, with D unresolved. The CDR3 runs 13 residues. Germline assignment: CDR1 SQVTM and CDR2 ANQGSEA. V lost 5 bases to trimming and J lost 6 bases, with 14 bases between them.

This clonotype was counted a few times. The rearrangement links TRBV12-3 or TRBV12-4 to TRBJ2-1; perhaps TRBD2 as D (5 bases). Trimming pared 6 bases from V and 9 bases from J, leaving 12 bases between. The CDR3 loop spans 12 amino acids. In DNA, the CDR3 is TGTGCCAGCAGACTTACTAGTTTTGAGCAGTTCTTC. Translating it yields CASRLTSFEQFF.

This clonotype was counted a few times. The V gene is TRBV12-5, the J gene TRBJ1-5; D remains ambiguous. The V end was cut by 3 bases, the J end by 0 bases, with 3 bases between. Germline assignment: CDR1 LGHNT and CDR2 FRNRAP. The CDR3 extends over 13 amino acids. The CDR3 sequence is CASGLNSNQPQHF. CDR3 coding DNA: TGTGCTAGTGGTTTAAATAGCAATCAGCCCCAGCATTTT.

This clonotype was detected only a few times. CDR3 amino acids: CSAIQTGDSSYEQYF. CDR3 in DNA: TGCAGTGCCATTCAGACAGGGGATAGCTCCTACGAGCAGTACTTC. The rearrangement joins TRBV20-1 to TRBJ2-7, with TRBD1 identical over 8 bases. Unmatched junction bases numbered 10, after V lost 6 bases and J lost 0 bases. Germline CDR1 is DFQATT and CDR2 is SNEGSKA (reference sequence). This CDR3 region has 15 residues.

The chain is built from TRBV7-6 and TRBJ2-1; possible D gene TRBD2, 5 bases. V lost 7 bases and J lost 5, with 12 bases in between. CDR1 SGHVS and CDR2 FNYEAQ come from the germline V gene. This CDR3 region has 13 residues. CDR3 amino acids: CASTPAGDNEQFF. The CDR3 DNA reads as TGTGCCAGCACCCCCGCCGGGGACAATGAGCAGTTCTTC.

Only a few counts were recorded for this clonotype. This sequence joins TRBV10-2 and TRBJ2-5; D ambiguous. Germline CDR1 and CDR2: WSHSY and SAAADI. The CDR3 covers 14 residues. The V end lost 3 bases, the J end lost 2 bases, and 10 bases lay between the germline ends. The CDR3, as DNA: TGCGCCAGCAGTGAAACTATACAACAAGAGACCCAGTACTTC. Amino acid sequence: CASSETIQQETQYF.

The V and J genes are TRBV29-1 and TRBJ2-5; TRBD1 aligns across 8 bases. The V segment lost 1 base and the J segment 2 bases; nucleotides outside the gene matches: 6. The germline V gene has CDR1 SQVTM and CDR2 ANQGSEA. The CDR3 sequence is 15 residues long. CDR3 nucleotides: TGCAGCGTTGAAGTGCAGGGGGCGATTCAAGAGACCCAGTACTTC. Residues: CSVEVQGAIQETQYF.

The chain carries TRBV19 and TRBJ2-1; TRBD1 or TRBD2 may be the D gene (5 bases each). The CDR3 has 15 residues. The germline CDR1 and CDR2 sequences are LNHDA and SQIVND (reference sequence). Trimming shortened V by 5 bases and J by 8 bases, and 19 bases separated the two germline ends. The CDR3 nucleotides are TGTGCCAGTAGTCCCCCCAGGGCCGGGGTCGATGAGCAGTTCTTC. Translating gives CASSPPRAGVDEQFF.

A few counts support this clonotype. This chain joins TRBV7-9 and TRBJ1-1; the D gene is possibly TRBD1 (5 bases). Per germline, CDR1 SEHNR and CDR2 FQNEAQ (reference sequence). Trimming pared 2 bases from V and 1 base from J, leaving 11 bases between. The CDR3 sequence is 15 residues long. CDR3 loop: CASSLWGFGNTEAFF. Written as DNA, the CDR3 is TGTGCCAGCAGCTTATGGGGGTTCGGGAACACTGAAGCTTTCTTT.

The rearrangement uses TRBV6-2 or TRBV6-3 and TRBJ2-7, with a weak D call TRBD2 (6 bases). In germline, CDR1 is MNHEY, CDR2 SVGEGT. This CDR3 contains 16 residues. Trimming cost V 4 bases and J 0 bases, with 16 bases left between them. The CDR3 nucleotides are TGTGCCAGCAGTTCCGATAGGGACTCCTACTCCTACGAGCAGTACTTC. Its translation is CASSSDRDSYSYEQYF.